The 9 T cell receptor beta chains given below trace back to one sample, sequenced in a study of spatial heterogeneity in lung cancer. TCRdb processed the 5' RACE reads anew with MiXCR; each CDR3 protein has one entry. The sample consists of roughly 100,000 distinct CDR3 sequences, around 9% of them appearing once. Sample time point: sample taken at primary tumor resection. Unsorted whole RNA samples from tumor, nontumor lung or frozen PBMC were sequenced. The specimen was PBMCs, collected at surgery. Receptor source: a male donor with early-stage non-small cell lung cancer.

This clonotype appeared many times. V gene TRBV5-4 combines with J gene TRBJ1-1; weak D call: TRBD1 (6 bases). The CDR3 consists of 16 residues. Per the germline V gene, CDR1 is SGHNT and CDR2 is YYREEE (reference sequence). The germline V and J ends were trimmed by 3 bases and 4 bases, with 19 bases remaining between them. CDR3 coding DNA: TGTGCCAGCAGCTCCAGAACAGGGAGCTCGGCCACTGAAGCTTTCTTT. Protein product: CASSSRTGSSATEAFF.

The chain is built from TRBV19 and TRBJ2-2; D is tentatively TRBD1 or TRBD2 (6 bases each). The CDR3 consists of 15 residues. V gave up 4 bases and J gave up 6 bases, with 15 bases separating them. Germline CDR1 LNHDA, CDR2 SQIVND (reference sequence). The CDR3 sequence: CASSTGASFAGELFF. The CDR3 DNA reads TGTGCCAGTAGTACGGGGGCCTCTTTCGCCGGGGAGCTGTTTTTT.

The chain employs TRBV6-5 and TRBJ2-7, with D perhaps matching TRBD1 or TRBD2 (5 bases each). This CDR3 is 14 amino acids long. V was clipped by 2 bases and J by 2 bases, with 10 bases between them. CDR1 MNHEY and CDR2 SVGAGI come from the germline V gene. CDR3 DNA sequence: TGTGCCAGCAGTTACGGGGACGGAACCTACGAGCAGTACTTC. The encoded protein is CASSYGDGTYEQYF.

There are many counts of this clonotype. This sequence joins TRBV9 and TRBJ1-4; possible D gene TRBD1, 6 bases. Germline V CDR1 and CDR2: SGDLS, YYNGEE. V was trimmed by 1 base and J by 2 bases, leaving 9 bases between them. The length of the CDR3 is 15 residues. CDR3: CASSVRGGTNEKLFF. The CDR3 DNA follows: TGTGCCAGCAGCGTAAGAGGGGGTACTAATGAAAAACTGTTTTTT.

The chain links TRBV28 to TRBJ2-4; 7 nucleotides align to TRBD1. J lost 0 bases, V lost 4 bases, and 12 bases had no gene match. Germline V gene sequence: CDR1 MDHEN, CDR2 SYDVKM. The CDR3 spans 18 residues. The CDR3: CASSSTGTATLAKNIQYF. CDR3 DNA sequence: TGTGCCAGCAGTTCGACCGGGACAGCAACCCTAGCCAAAAACATTCAGTACTTC. The whole variable domain, remainder taken from reference TRBV28 and TRBJ2-4, is DVKVTQSSRYLVKRTGEKVFLECVQDMDHENMFWYRQDPGLGLRLIYFSYDVKMKEKGDIPEGYSVSREKKERFSLILESASTNQTSMYLCASSSTGTATLAKNIQYFGAGTRLSVL.

This clonotype has a handful of counts. V gene TRBV19 combines with J gene TRBJ2-3; D uncertain. The CDR3 length is 13 residues. Looked up from germline, CDR1 is LNHDA and CDR2 is SQIVND (reference sequence). The ends were cut back, 7 bases at V and 4 bases at J, with 12 bases in the middle. Written as DNA, the CDR3 is TGTGCCAGTACACCCGCTTCCCCAGATACGCAGTATTTT. Translated: CASTPASPDTQYF.

V is TRBV7-9 and J is TRBJ1-2; TRBD1 matches at 7 bases. CDR3 length equals 15 residues. V shed 3 bases and J 4 bases; nucleotides not matched to a gene: 8. The germline V gene has CDR1 SEHNR and CDR2 FQNEAQ (reference sequence). CDR3: CASSFWTGSIYGYTF. The CDR3 bases are TGTGCCAGCAGCTTCTGGACAGGCAGCATCTATGGCTACACCTTC.

This sequence joins TRBV2 and TRBJ1-1; tentatively, D is TRBD1 (6 bases). CDR1 and CDR2 (germline): SNHLY, FYNNEI. This CDR3 comprises 13 residues. Trimming cost V 7 bases and J 2 bases, with 11 bases left between them. The chain's CDR3 is CASTLDRNTEAFF. For the CDR3, the DNA is TGTGCCAGCACCCTGGACAGAAACACTGAAGCTTTCTTT.

The sample holds many counts of this clonotype. V gene TRBV5-1 combines with J gene TRBJ1-1; TRBD1 matches at 8 bases. The CDR3 totals 16 residues. The germline CDR1 and CDR2 sequences are SGHRS and YFSETQ. Unmatched junction bases numbered 8, after V lost 4 bases and J lost 0 bases. The CDR3 sequence: CASSVTTGGLNTEAFF. The CDR3 nucleotides read TGCGCCAGCAGCGTTACCACAGGGGGTTTGAACACTGAAGCTTTCTTT.